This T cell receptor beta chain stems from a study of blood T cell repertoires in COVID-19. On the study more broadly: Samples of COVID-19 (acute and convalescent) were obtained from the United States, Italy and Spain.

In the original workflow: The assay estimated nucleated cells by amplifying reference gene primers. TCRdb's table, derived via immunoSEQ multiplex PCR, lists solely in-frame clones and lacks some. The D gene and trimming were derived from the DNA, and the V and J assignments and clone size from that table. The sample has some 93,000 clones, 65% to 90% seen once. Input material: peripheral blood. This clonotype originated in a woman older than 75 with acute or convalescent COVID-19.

CDR3 DNA: TGCGCCAGCAGCTTGTGGGGGCAGGGGGCTGGGAACACTGAAGCTTTCTTT. Amino acid sequence: CASSLWGQGAGNTEAFF. This rearrangement joins TRBV5-1 to TRBJ1-1; the match to TRBD1 covers 8 bases. After removal of 1 base from V and 1 base from J, the junction contained 9 bases not matched to a gene. The germline CDR1 and CDR2 sequences are SGHRS and YFSETQ. The CDR3 spans 17 residues. Combining the CDR3 with reference TRBV5-1 and TRBJ1-1 gives the whole variable domain KAGVTQTPRYLIKTRGQQVTLSCSPISGHRSVSWYQQTPGQGLQFLFEYFSETQRNKGNFPGRFSGRQFSNSRSEMNVSTLELGDSALYLCASSLWGQGAGNTEAFFGQGTRLTVV.